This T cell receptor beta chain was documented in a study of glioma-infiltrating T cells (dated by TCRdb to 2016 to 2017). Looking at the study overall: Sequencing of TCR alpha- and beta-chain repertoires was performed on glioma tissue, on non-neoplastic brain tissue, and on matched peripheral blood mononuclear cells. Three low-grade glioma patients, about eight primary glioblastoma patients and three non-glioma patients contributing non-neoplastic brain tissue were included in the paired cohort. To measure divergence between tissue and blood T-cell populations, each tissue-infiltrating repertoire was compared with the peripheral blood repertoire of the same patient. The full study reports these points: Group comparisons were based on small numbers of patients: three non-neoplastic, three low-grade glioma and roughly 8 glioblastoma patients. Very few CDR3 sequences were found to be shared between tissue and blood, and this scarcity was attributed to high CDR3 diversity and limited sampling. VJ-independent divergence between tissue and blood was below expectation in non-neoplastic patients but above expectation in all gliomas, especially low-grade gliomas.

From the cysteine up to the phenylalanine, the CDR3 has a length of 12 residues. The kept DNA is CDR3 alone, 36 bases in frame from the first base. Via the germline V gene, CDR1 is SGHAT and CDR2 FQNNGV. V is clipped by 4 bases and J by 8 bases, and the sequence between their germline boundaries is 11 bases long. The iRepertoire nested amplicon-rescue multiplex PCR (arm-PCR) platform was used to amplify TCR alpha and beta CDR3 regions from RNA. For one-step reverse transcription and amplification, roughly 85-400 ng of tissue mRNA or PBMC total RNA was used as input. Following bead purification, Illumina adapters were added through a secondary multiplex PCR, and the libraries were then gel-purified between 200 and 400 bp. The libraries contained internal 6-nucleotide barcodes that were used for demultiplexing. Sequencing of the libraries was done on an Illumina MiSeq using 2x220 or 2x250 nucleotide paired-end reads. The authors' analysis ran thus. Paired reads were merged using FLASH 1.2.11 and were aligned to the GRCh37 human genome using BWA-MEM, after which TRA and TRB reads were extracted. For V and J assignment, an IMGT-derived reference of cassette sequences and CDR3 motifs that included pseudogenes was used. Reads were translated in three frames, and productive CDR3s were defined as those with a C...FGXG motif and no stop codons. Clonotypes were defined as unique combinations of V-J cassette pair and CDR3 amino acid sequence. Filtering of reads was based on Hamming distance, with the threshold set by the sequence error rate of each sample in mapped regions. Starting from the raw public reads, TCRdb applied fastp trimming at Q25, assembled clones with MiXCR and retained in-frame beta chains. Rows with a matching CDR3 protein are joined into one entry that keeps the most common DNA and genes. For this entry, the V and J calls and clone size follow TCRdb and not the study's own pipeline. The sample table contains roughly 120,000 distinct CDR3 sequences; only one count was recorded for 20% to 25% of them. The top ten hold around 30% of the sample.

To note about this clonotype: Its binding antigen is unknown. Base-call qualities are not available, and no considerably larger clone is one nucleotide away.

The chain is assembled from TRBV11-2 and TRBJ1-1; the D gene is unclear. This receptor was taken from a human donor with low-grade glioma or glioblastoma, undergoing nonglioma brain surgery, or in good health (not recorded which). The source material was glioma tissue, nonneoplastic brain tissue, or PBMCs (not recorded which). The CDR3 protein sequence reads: CASSSDRGEAFF. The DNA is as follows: TGTGCCAGCAGCTCAGACCGAGGGGAAGCTTTCTTT.